Listed below are T cell receptor beta chains from one sample, sequenced in a study of post-analysis software for immune sequencing data. TCRdb processed the PCR reads anew with MiXCR; each CDR3 protein has one entry. This repertoire shows 650,000 to 850,000 distinct CDR3 sequences, approximately 50% found once; its top ten account for approximately 4.4%. The sequenced material came from blood. The receptors stem from a girl between 10 and 17 years old with multiple sclerosis. Each CDR3 is given with its conserved first and last residue. D genes are given only for firm matches. Expanded clones get a size class; other rows say once, few or many, or leave the size out.

>few|TRBJ2-7|TRBD2|TRBV29-1
CSVLAGGPHEQYF
TGCAGCGTACTAGCGGGAGGGCCACACGAGCAGTACTTC
>-|TRBJ2-6|-|TRBV2
CASLGLRGSGANVLTF
TGTGCCAGCCTAGGGCTCAGGGGCTCTGGGGCCAACGTCCTGACTTTC
>few|TRBJ2-1|-|TRBV12-3/TRBV12-4
CASSFTGNSYNEQFF
TGTGCCAGCAGTTTTACAGGCAACTCCTACAATGAGCAGTTCTTC
>few|TRBJ2-7|TRBD1|TRBV20-1
CSARAPRGRDEQYF
TGCAGTGCTAGGGCCCCCAGGGGGCGGGACGAGCAGTACTTC
>few|TRBJ1-2|-|TRBV6-5
CASSRQANYGYTF
TGTGCCAGCTCCCGACAGGCTAACTATGGCTACACCTTC
>-|TRBJ2-7|TRBD1|TRBV7-9
CASSRDRGGNEQYF
TGTGCCAGCAGTCGGGACAGGGGTGGGAACGAGCAGTACTTC
>-|TRBJ1-1|TRBD1|TRBV29-1
CSVADRGLMNTEAFF
TGCAGCGTAGCTGACAGGGGCCTAATGAACACTGAAGCTTTCTTT
>-|TRBJ2-7|-|TRBV12-3/TRBV12-4
CASSFRGTLREQYF
TGTGCCAGCAGTTTTAGGGGTACCCTAAGGGAGCAGTACTTC
>-|TRBJ2-5|-|TRBV29-1
CSVLGVQETQYF
TGCAGCGTCCTCGGAGTTCAAGAGACCCAGTACTTC
>few|TRBJ1-2|TRBD1|TRBV27
CASSRGTGTYGYTF
TGTGCCAGCAGTAGAGGGACAGGGACCTATGGCTACACCTTC
>few|TRBJ2-7|-|TRBV5-1
CASRGHTPAYEQYF
TGCGCCAGCAGGGGTCATACTCCCGCCTACGAGCAGTACTTC
>-|TRBJ1-5|TRBD1|TRBV27
CASSPTGGRSNQPQHF
TGTGCCAGCAGTCCTACAGGGGGACGTAGCAATCAGCCCCAGCATTTT
>-|TRBJ2-5|TRBD1|TRBV7-9
CASSTPWTGAVRGGIKQYF
TGTGCCAGCAGCACCCCCTGGACAGGCGCAGTAAGAGGTGGAATAAAGCAGTACTTC
>-|TRBJ2-1|TRBD2|TRBV29-1
CSVEGFGPGRANSVGIYNEQFF
TGCAGCGTTGAGGGGTTTGGCCCCGGGAGGGCTAACTCGGTTGGGATATACAATGAGCAGTTCTTC
>few|TRBJ2-1|-|TRBV9
CASSSLAVPYNEQFF
TGTGCCAGCAGCTCCTTAGCGGTTCCCTACAATGAGCAGTTCTTC
>-|TRBJ1-1|-|TRBV18
CASSPPAAEAFF
TGTGCCAGCTCACCACCGGCCGCTGAAGCTTTCTTT
>-|TRBJ1-1|TRBD1|TRBV29-1
CSVDRVGTEAFF
TGCAGCGTAGACAGGGTGGGCACTGAAGCTTTCTTT
>many|TRBJ2-3|TRBD2|TRBV12-3/TRBV12-4
CASSPGSSGGSTDTQYF
TGTGCCAGCAGCCCGGGGTCTAGCGGGGGGAGCACAGATACGCAGTATTTT
>-|TRBJ1-2|-|TRBV3-1
CASSQLEGSSGYTF
TGTGCCAGCAGCCAGTTAGAGGGGTCGTCCGGCTACACCTTC
>few|TRBJ2-1|TRBD2|TRBV9
CASSVGGSGSDEQFF
TGTGCCAGCAGCGTAGGTGGTAGCGGGAGTGATGAGCAGTTCTTC
>-|TRBJ2-6|-|TRBV11-2
CASSPAPGLGANVLTF
TGTGCCAGCAGCCCCGCTCCAGGGTTGGGGGCCAACGTCCTGACTTTC
>-|TRBJ2-7|-|TRBV2
CASSPHRTGGEEQYF
TGTGCCAGCAGTCCTCACCGAACAGGGGGGGAGGAGCAGTACTTC